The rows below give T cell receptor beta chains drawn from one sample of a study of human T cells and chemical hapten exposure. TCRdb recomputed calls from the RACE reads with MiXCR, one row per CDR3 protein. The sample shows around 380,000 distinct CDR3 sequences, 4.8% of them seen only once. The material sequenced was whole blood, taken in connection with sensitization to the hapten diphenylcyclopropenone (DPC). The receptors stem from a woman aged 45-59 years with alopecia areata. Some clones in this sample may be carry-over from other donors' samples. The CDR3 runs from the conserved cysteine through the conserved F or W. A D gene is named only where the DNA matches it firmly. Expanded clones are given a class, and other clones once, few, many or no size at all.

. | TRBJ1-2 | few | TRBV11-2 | TGTGCCAGCAGCTTATTACGGGACACCGCTCCCTATGGCTACACCTTC | CASSLLRDTAPYGYTF
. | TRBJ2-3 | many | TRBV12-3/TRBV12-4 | TGTGCCAGCACTCCCTGGACCAACACAGATACGCAGTATTTT | CASTPWTNTDTQYF
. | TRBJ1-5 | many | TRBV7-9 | TGTGCCAGCAGCTTGGAGGGAGGGCAGCCCCAGCATTTT | CASSLEGGQPQHF
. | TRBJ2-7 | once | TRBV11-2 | TGTGCCAGCAGCTTATCACGCTCCAGGGAACACTACGAGCAGTACTTC | CASSLSRSREHYEQYF
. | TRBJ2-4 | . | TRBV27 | TGTGCCAGCTCACGGGAGGCCAAAAACATTCAGTACTTC | CASSREAKNIQYF
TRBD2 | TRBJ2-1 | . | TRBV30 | TGTGCCTGGAGTACTAGCGGGACCTACAATGAGCAGTTCTTC | CAWSTSGTYNEQFF
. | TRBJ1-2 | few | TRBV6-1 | TGTGCCGCCCGAGGGGGAAGTAACTATGGCTACACCTTC | CAARGGSNYGYTF
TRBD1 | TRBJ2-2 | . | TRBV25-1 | TGTGCCAGCCTTCCTCGGACAGGGGGCACCGGGGAGCTGTTTTTT | CASLPRTGGTGELFF
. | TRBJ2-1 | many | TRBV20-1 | TGCAGTGGGCTCAAGGACCACAATGAGCAGTTCTTC | CSGLKDHNEQFF
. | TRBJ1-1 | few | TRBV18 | TGTGCCAGCTCCCCTCGGCGGGGTTTCAACACTGAAGCTTTCTTT | CASSPRRGFNTEAFF
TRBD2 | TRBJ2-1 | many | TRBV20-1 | TGCAGTGCTAGAGTACTAGCGGGGGTATACAATGAGCAGTTCTTC | CSARVLAGVYNEQFF
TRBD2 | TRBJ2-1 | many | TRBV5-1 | TGCGCCAGCAGCTTGGGAACTAGCGGGAACGATGAGCAGTTCTTC | CASSLGTSGNDEQFF
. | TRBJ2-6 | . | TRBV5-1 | TGCGCCAGCAGCCCCAGGGATGGGGCCAACGTCCTGACTTTC | CASSPRDGANVLTF
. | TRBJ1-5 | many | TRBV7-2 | TGTGCCAGCAGCTTCACGCAGATGGGCAATCAGCCCCAGCATTTT | CASSFTQMGNQPQHF
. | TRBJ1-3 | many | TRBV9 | TGTGCCAGCAGCGCCCCCTCTGGAAACACCATATATTTT | CASSAPSGNTIYF
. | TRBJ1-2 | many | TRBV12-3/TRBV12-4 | TGTGCCAGCAGTTTATCGCGGACATATGGCTACACCTTC | CASSLSRTYGYTF
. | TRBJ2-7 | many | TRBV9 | TGTGCCAGCACGGGGGTCGAGAACGAGCAGTACTTC | CASTGVENEQYF
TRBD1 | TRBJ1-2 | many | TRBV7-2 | TGTGCCAGCAGCTTAGCGGGGACAGGAGGGTTTAACTATGGCTACACCTTC | CASSLAGTGGFNYGYTF
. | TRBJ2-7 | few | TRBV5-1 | TGCGCCAGCAGCGCCCCGGGACGCGAGTACGAGCAGTACTTC | CASSAPGREYEQYF
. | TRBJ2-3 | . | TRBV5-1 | TGCGCCAGCAGCCTAGGCAATAGCCGCACAGATACGCAGTATTTT | CASSLGNSRTDTQYF
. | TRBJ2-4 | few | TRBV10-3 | TGTGCCATCAGTGAGTCGTGGGTCAAAAACATTCAGTACTTC | CAISESWVKNIQYF
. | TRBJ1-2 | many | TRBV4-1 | TGCGCCAGCAGCCCCCAGATCGAACAGTTCTATGGCTACACCTTC | CASSPQIEQFYGYTF
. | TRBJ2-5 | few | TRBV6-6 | TGTGCCACCGACTCGCTGTCGGGACTCATCCAAGAGACCCAGTACTTC | CATDSLSGLIQETQYF
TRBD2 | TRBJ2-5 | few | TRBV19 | TGTGCCAGTAATCCTACTAGCGGGAGGGTTCAAGAGACCCAGTACTTC | CASNPTSGRVQETQYF
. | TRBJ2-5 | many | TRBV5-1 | TGCGCCAGCAGCGTCAGGACATCTGAGACCCAGTACTTC | CASSVRTSETQYF
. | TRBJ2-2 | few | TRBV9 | TGTGCCAGCAGCGTAGTAGACACCGGGGAGCTGTTTTTT | CASSVVDTGELFF
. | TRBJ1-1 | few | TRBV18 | TGTGCCAGCTCCCGGGAGGGGGGCCTGAGCACTGAAGCTTTCTTT | CASSREGGLSTEAFF
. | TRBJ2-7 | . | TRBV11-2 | TGTGCCAGCAGCTTAGGAATGAGTGACTCGGCCTACGAGCAGTACTTC | CASSLGMSDSAYEQYF
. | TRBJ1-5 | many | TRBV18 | TGTGCCAGCTCACTCCAAGATGGGAATCAGCCCCAGCATTTT | CASSLQDGNQPQHF
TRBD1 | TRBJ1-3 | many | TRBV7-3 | TGTGCCAATCGGGACAGGGGGCCCCCAGGGGCTGGAAACACCATATATTTT | CANRDRGPPGAGNTIYF
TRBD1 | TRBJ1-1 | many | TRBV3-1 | TGTGCCAGCAGCCAGTCGACAGGGAGGGGGAACACTGAAGCTTTCTTT | CASSQSTGRGNTEAFF
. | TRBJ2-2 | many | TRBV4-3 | TGCGCCAGCAGCCAAGATAGGGGATCCGGGGAGCTGTTTTTT | CASSQDRGSGELFF
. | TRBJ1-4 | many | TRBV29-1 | TGCAGCCCCGGCGGGACGTCTAATGAAAAACTGTTTTTT | CSPGGTSNEKLFF
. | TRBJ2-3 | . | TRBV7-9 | TGTGCCAGCAGCTCTCTGGGGGAAGATACGCAGTATTTT | CASSSLGEDTQYF
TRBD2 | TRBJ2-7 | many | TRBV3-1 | TGTGCCAGCACCCAATTGGGAGGGTCGGAGCAGTACTTC | CASTQLGGSEQYF
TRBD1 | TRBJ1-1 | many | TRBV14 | TGTGCCAGCAACCCACAGACAGGGCGGAATAGTGAAGCTTTCTTT | CASNPQTGRNSEAFF
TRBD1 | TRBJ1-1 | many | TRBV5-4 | TGTGCCAGCAGCTTGCAGGGGGCGGACACTGAAGCTTTCTTT | CASSLQGADTEAFF
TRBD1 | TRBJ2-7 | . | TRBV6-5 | TGTGCCAGCAGCGAGGCGGGACAGGGCTCCTACGAGCAGTACTTC | CASSEAGQGSYEQYF
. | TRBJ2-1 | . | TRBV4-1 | TGCGCCAGCAGCCACCTAGCCCCCAGCTCCTACAATGAGCAGTTCTTC | CASSHLAPSSYNEQFF
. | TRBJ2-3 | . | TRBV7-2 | TGTGCCAGCAGCTTCGTTGAGCTGGGGGGGCCAGGTTCAACAGATACGCAGTATTTT | CASSFVELGGPGSTDTQYF
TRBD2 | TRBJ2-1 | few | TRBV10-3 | TGTGCCATCAGTGAGAGCGGGGGCCGAGCCTACAATGAGCAGTTCTTC | CAISESGGRAYNEQFF
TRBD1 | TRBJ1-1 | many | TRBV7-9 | TGTGCCAGCAGCTTAGTGACAGGGGGACACACTGAAGCTTTCTTT | CASSLVTGGHTEAFF
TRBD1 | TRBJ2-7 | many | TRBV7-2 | TGTGCCAGCAGCCCGGAGACAGGGCCCTACGAGCAGTACTTC | CASSPETGPYEQYF
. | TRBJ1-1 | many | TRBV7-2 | TGTGCCAGCAGCTATCAACCCGTTGCGGCGGGGGCTGAAGCTTTCTTT | CASSYQPVAAGAEAFF
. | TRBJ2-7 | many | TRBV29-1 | TGCAGCGTTGAGGGCAGGGCGAGTGAGCAGTACTTC | CSVEGRASEQYF
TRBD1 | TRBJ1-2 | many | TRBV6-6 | TGTGCCAGCAGTTACCCATATACAGGGGAGAACTATGGCTACACCTTC | CASSYPYTGENYGYTF
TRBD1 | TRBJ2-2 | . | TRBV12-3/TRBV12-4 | TGTGCCAGCAATGGTGGGGGACAGCCCACCGGGGAGCTGTTTTTT | CASNGGGQPTGELFF
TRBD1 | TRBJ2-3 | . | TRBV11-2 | TGTGCCAGCAGCCAGGGGGCTCGGGCAGATACGCAGTATTTT | CASSQGARADTQYF
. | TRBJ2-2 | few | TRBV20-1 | TGCAGTGCTAGGATCGGGGCCGGGGAGCTGTTTTTT | CSARIGAGELFF
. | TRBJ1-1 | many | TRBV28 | TGTGCCAGCACGTCGGTGGTCGCTGAAGCTTTCTTT | CASTSVVAEAFF
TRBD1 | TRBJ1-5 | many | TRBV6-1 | TGTGCCAGCAGTGAACAGGGGGCGAATCAGCCCCAGCATTTT | CASSEQGANQPQHF
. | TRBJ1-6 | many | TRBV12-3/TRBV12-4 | TGTGCCAGCAGTTTAGCGGTCAGTAATAATTCACCCCTCCACTTT | CASSLAVSNNSPLHF
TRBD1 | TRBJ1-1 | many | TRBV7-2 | TGTGCCAGCAGCCTAGGACAGGGAGTCTTCAACACTGAAGCTTTCTTT | CASSLGQGVFNTEAFF
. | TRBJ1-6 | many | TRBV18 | TGTGCCAGCTCACCCGGACAAGAGGTGGATTCACCCCTCCACTTT | CASSPGQEVDSPLHF
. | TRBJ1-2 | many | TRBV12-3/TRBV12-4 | TGTGCCAGCAGTTTAGTTGCGACTTCCTATGGCTACACCTTC | CASSLVATSYGYTF
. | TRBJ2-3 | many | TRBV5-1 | TGCGCCAGCAGATATACCGCCTCGAGCACAGATACGCAGTATTTT | CASRYTASSTDTQYF